This entry features one TCR beta chain sequence. The target antigen is unknown. The sample originates from a study of identical twins. Findings of the study overall: Models predicted less out-of-frame TCR alpha sharing in monozygotic twins than was found.

A universal primer site arose from template switching, and cDNA bore unique molecular identifiers. TCRdb itself ran the 5' RACE reads through MiXCR, one entry per CDR3 protein. The sample carries hundreds of thousands of distinct CDR3 sequences, over 8.5% recorded once. The CDR3 totals 13 residues. V lost 6 bases and J 4 bases, leaving 16 bases between the germline ends. Germline V CDR1 and CDR2: SQVTM, ANQGSEA. These records were also assigned to another study, of yellow fever vaccine responses in identical twins.

The specimen was PBMCs. The chain joins TRBV29-1 to TRBJ2-7; D is perhaps TRBD1 (7 bases). The TCR sequence derives from a woman younger than 35 in good health. The CDR3 coding sequence is TGCAGCGTGGAGGGACAGAACCTTTACGAGCAGTACTTC. Amino acid sequence: CSVEGQNLYEQYF.